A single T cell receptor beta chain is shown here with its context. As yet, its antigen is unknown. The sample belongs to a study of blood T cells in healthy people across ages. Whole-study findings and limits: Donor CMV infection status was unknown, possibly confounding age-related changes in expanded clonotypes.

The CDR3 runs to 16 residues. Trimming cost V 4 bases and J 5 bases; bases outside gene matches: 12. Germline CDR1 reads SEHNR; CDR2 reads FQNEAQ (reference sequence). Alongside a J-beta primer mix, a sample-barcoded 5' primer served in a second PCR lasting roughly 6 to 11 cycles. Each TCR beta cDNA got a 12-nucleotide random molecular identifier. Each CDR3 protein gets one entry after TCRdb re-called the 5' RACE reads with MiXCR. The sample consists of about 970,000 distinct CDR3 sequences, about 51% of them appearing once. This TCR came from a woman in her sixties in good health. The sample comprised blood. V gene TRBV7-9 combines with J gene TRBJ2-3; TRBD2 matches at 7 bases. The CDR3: CASSSFLAEKGDTQYF. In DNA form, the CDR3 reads TGTGCCAGCAGCTCATTTCTAGCGGAGAAGGGAGATACGCAGTATTTT. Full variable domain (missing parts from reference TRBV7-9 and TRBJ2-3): DTGVSQNPRHKITKRGQNVTFRCDPISEHNRLYWYRQTLGQGPEFLTYFQNEAQLEKSRLLSDRFSAERPKGSFSTLEIQRTEQGDSAMYLCASSSFLAEKGDTQYFGPGTRLTVL.